The clone carrying this T cell receptor (beta chain) was seen at least ten times. Its antigen is currently unknown. Conversion of TCR transcripts into cDNA relied on 5'RACE template switching, which added a universal primer site and UMIs. TCRdb redid the calling of the 5' RACE reads with MiXCR, one entry per CDR3 protein. The repertoire has some 350,000 distinct CDR3 sequences, approximately 9% of them found once; the top ten carry 18%. Between the trimmed V and J ends, which lost 1 base and 2 bases, there was a span of 5 bases. The CDR3 has 13 amino acids. Germline CDR1 and CDR2: LGHDT and YNNKEL (reference sequence). The sample comes from a study of T cells after yellow fever vaccination. Study-level results: Just a small share of clonotypes turned up in the CD4 compartment as well as the CD8 compartment. Reappearance after the booster was observed for most primary-vaccination clones (about 96% CD4, about 91% CD8).

The material sequenced was PBMCs, taken on the day of the first yellow fever vaccination. This chain joins TRBV3-1 and TRBJ1-1; D remains unclear. The TCR was taken from a man between 18 and 35 years old who received the YFV17D yellow fever vaccine. CDR3 sequence: CASSQVFNTEAFF. The CDR3 DNA reads as TGTGCCAGCAGCCAAGTCTTTAACACTGAAGCTTTCTTT.